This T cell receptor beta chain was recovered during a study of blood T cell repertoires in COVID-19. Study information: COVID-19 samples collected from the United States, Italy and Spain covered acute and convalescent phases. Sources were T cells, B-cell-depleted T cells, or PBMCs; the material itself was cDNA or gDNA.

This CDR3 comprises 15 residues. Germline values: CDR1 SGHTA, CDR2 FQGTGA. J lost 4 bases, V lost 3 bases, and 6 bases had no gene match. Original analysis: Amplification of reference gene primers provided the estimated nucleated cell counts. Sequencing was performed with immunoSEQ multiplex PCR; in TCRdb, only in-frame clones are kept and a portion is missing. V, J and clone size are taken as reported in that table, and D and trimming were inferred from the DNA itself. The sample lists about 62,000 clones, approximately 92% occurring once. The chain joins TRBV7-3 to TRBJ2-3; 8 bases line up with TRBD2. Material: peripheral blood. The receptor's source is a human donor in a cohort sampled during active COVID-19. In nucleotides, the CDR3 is TGTGCCAGCAGCTTCACTAGCGGATCTTCAGATACGCAGTATTTT. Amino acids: CASSFTSGSSDTQYF. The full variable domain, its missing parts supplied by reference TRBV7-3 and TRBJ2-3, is GAGVSQTPSNKVTEKGKYVELRCDPISGHTALYWYRQSLGQGPEFLIYFQGTGAADDSGLPNDRFFAVRPEGSVSTLKIQRTERGDSAVYLCASSFTSGSSDTQYFGPGTRLTVL.